The 27 T cell receptor beta chains listed next were all sequenced from one sample in a study of shared clonotypes between healthy human individuals. Libraries were prepared by immunoSEQ multiplex PCR; TCRdb keeps only in-frame clonotypes and omits some of them. In the table there are 2 million to 2.5 million clones, around 93% of which are singletons. The sequencing input was naive CD4+ T cells from PBMCs. The subset was: CD45RA+ positively selected. These TCRs come from a man between 18 and 35 years old in good health. Some clones in this sample may be carry-over from other donors' samples.

This clone was observed once. V is TRBV7-3 and J is TRBJ2-1; 11 bases line up with TRBD2. V lost 4 bases, J lost 8 bases, and 7 bases stayed unmatched. The V gene's germline CDR1 is SGHTA and CDR2 FQGTGA. The CDR3 loop spans 15 amino acids. This chain's CDR3 is CASSSTSGTGDEQFF. As DNA, the CDR3 is TGTGCCAGCAGCTCGACTAGCGGGACTGGGGATGAGCAGTTCTTC. The whole variable domain, remainder taken from reference TRBV7-3 and TRBJ2-1, is GAGVSQTPSNKVTEKGKYVELRCDPISGHTALYWYRQSLGQGPEFLIYFQGTGAADDSGLPNDRFFAVRPEGSVSTLKIQRTERGDSAVYLCASSSTSGTGDEQFFGPGTRLTVL.

The CDR3 loop is CASRGTAPSYEQYF. The CDR3, as DNA: TGTGCCAGCAGGGGGACAGCTCCCTCCTACGAGCAGTACTTC. The chain carries TRBV28 and TRBJ2-7; TRBD1 aligns across 7 bases. The germline V gene has CDR1 MDHEN and CDR2 SYDVKM. The CDR3 covers 14 residues. V gave up 6 bases and J gave up 0 bases; unmatched junction bases: 5.

The V and J genes are TRBV7-2 and TRBJ2-7; D perhaps matches TRBD1 (6 bases). CDR3 size: 15 residues. Trimming took off 6 bases at V and 3 bases at J, with 18 bases between the two ends. Looked up from germline, CDR1 is SGHTA and CDR2 is FQGNSA. CDR3 in amino acids: CASSPTADSHYEQYF. The DNA of the CDR3 is TGTGCCAGCAGTCCAACGGCGGACAGTCACTACGAGCAGTACTTC.

V gene TRBV7-9 combines with J gene TRBJ2-2, with TRBD2 as a possible D gene (6 bases). The CDR3 has 14 residues. V gave up 2 bases and J gave up 4 bases, with 8 bases separating them. CDR1 is SEHNR and CDR2 is FQNEAQ in the germline V gene (reference sequence). The CDR3 region is CASSLIGGTGELFF. In nucleotides, the CDR3 is TGTGCCAGCAGCTTAATCGGGGGCACCGGGGAGCTGTTTTTT.

The chain joins TRBV7-9 to TRBJ2-3, with a tentative D call TRBD1 (5 bases). V shed 2 bases and J shed 5 bases, with 11 bases lying between them. The CDR3 sequence is 14 residues long. Per germline, CDR1 SEHNR and CDR2 FQNEAQ (reference sequence). The CDR3 loop is CASSLRGRVDTQYF. DNA of the CDR3: TGTGCCAGCAGCTTAAGGGGTAGGGTAGATACGCAGTATTTT.

The V gene is TRBV7-2, the J gene TRBJ2-2; 11 bases are shared with TRBD2. The junction had 7 bases not matched to a gene; V was cut back by 4 bases and J by 6 bases. The CDR3 runs 16 residues. Germline values: CDR1 SGHTA, CDR2 FQGNSA. The CDR3 loop reads CASSSRLAGKSGELFF. CDR3 bases: TGTGCCAGCAGCTCCAGACTAGCGGGAAAATCCGGGGAGCTGTTTTTT.

In this sample, this clone turned up once. The genes are TRBV5-1 and TRBJ1-2, with a tentative D call TRBD1 (5 bases). Germline assignment: CDR1 SGHRS and CDR2 YFSETQ. Trimming pared 4 bases from V and 8 bases from J, leaving 24 bases between. The CDR3 is made up of 16 amino acids. CDR3 loop: CASSPQTYIEGPGYTF. The CDR3 DNA follows: TGCGCCAGCAGCCCGCAGACGTATATTGAGGGGCCGGGCTACACCTTC.

The chain carries TRBV6-5 and TRBJ1-3, with D hard to call. Per germline, CDR1 MNHEY and CDR2 SVGAGI. The CDR3 loop spans 14 amino acids. V lost 8 bases, J lost 2 bases, and 13 bases lay in between. This CDR3 is CASHRGRAGNTIYF. The DNA for the CDR3 is TGTGCCAGCCACCGCGGGCGTGCTGGAAACACCATATATTTT.

With respect to this clone: In the same sample, other DNA sequences code for this CDR3. The gene calls are TRBV4-3 and TRBJ2-7, with D perhaps given as TRBD1 or TRBD2 (5 bases each). Germline V lookup: CDR1 LGHNA, CDR2 YSLEER. Trimming took 4 bases from V and 1 from J, leaving 8 bases between them. The CDR3 loop spans 13 amino acids. The CDR3 region has the DNA TGCGCCAGCAGCCGAGGGGTTTCCTACGAGCAGTACTTC. This gives the protein CASSRGVSYEQYF.

In regard to this clone: This CDR3 is also generated by other DNA sequences in the sample. The rearrangement uses TRBV11-2 and TRBJ2-1, with D uncertain. Germline assignment: CDR1 SGHAT and CDR2 FQNNGV. Between the trimmed V and J ends, which lost 0 bases and 7 bases, there was a span of 10 bases. This CDR3 contains 14 residues. For the CDR3, the DNA is TGTGCCAGCAGCTTAGACCGGGTAGGGAATGAGCAGTTCTTC. Translated: CASSLDRVGNEQFF.

This chain links TRBV15 with TRBJ2-3; D may be TRBD2 (6 bases). The CDR3 extends over 15 amino acids. V lost 7 bases and J 1 base, leaving 15 bases between the germline ends. Germline V CDR1 and CDR2: LNHNV, YYDKDF (reference sequence). The CDR3 is CATTKRPSGTDTQYF. For the CDR3, the DNA is TGTGCCACCACTAAACGGCCTAGCGGCACAGATACGCAGTATTTT.

This chain links TRBV27 with TRBJ2-1, with 9 positions matching TRBD2. The CDR3 has 17 amino acids. The trim removed 2 bases at V and 0 bases at J, leaving 5 bases unmatched. Germline CDR1 reads MNHEY; CDR2 reads SMNVEV (reference sequence). Here the CDR3 DNA reads TGTGCCAGCAGTTTACTACGGCGGGAGGGCTCCTACAATGAGCAGTTCTTC. It is translated as CASSLLRREGSYNEQFF.

The CDR3 DNA reads as TGCGCCAGCAGCCCCCTTCCAGCCTCCTACAATGAGCAGTTCTTC. Residues: CASSPLPASYNEQFF. The chain links TRBV5-1 to TRBJ2-1; D is uncertain. Germline CDR1 reads SGHRS; CDR2 reads YFSETQ. Trimming shortened V by 4 bases and J by 0 bases, and 11 bases separated the two germline ends. This CDR3 region has 15 residues.

The chain links TRBV19 to TRBJ1-5; 10 positions match TRBD1. The V gene end was trimmed by 5 bases and the J gene end by 4 bases; junction bases not matched to a gene: 11. Germline V gives CDR1 LNHDA, CDR2 SQIVND (reference sequence). CDR3 length: 17 residues. The CDR3 nucleotides are TGTGCCAGTAGTCTAAGACTGGGACAGGGGATGAATCAGCCCCAGCATTTT. Amino acids: CASSLRLGQGMNQPQHF.

The chain is built from TRBV29-1 and TRBJ2-3; D gene unclear. V dropped 0 bases and J dropped 0 bases, with 10 bases sitting between them. Germline CDR1 reads SQVTM; CDR2 reads ANQGSEA. CDR3 length: 15 amino acids. The CDR3 here is CSVEDRADSTDTQYF. The DNA of the CDR3 is TGCAGCGTTGAAGATAGGGCGGACAGCACAGATACGCAGTATTTT.

This chain uses TRBV28 with TRBJ2-1, with 9 bases fitting TRBD1. This CDR3 region has 16 residues. Trimming at V came to 4 bases and at J to 4 bases, leaving 8 bases not matched to a gene. The germline V gene has CDR1 MDHEN and CDR2 SYDVKM. The CDR3 loop reads CASSSQGAYQYNEQFF. In DNA, the CDR3 is TGTGCCAGCAGTTCACAGGGGGCTTACCAGTACAATGAGCAGTTCTTC.

The rearrangement links TRBV5-1 to TRBJ1-3; D unclear. The CDR3 has 14 residues. From germline, CDR1 is SGHRS and CDR2 YFSETQ. Trimming left V 7 bases short and J 0 bases short, with 11 bases between. This chain's CDR3 is CASRETLSGNTIYF. The CDR3 DNA follows: TGCGCCAGCCGAGAGACACTCTCTGGAAACACCATATATTTT.

This clone was detected a few times. The V gene is TRBV2, the J gene TRBJ2-1, with D tentatively TRBD1 (6 bases). CDR1 is SNHLY and CDR2 is FYNNEI in the germline V gene. This CDR3 contains 15 residues. Trimming left V 4 bases short and J 7 bases short, with 17 bases between. In DNA, the CDR3 is TGTGCCAGCAGTGTGGCAGGGGCCGCCGGGAATGAGCAGTTCTTC. It yields the protein CASSVAGAAGNEQFF.

DNA for the CDR3: TGTGCCAGCAGCTTAGTACTAGCGGACAATGAGCAGTTCTTC. Protein product: CASSLVLADNEQFF. V and J are TRBV7-2 and TRBJ2-1; 8 bases are a match to TRBD2. CDR3 length: 14 residues. Germline loops: CDR1 SGHTA, CDR2 FQGNSA. Trimming removed 1 base from V and 5 bases from J; junction bases left unmatched: 1. Variable domain in full (rest from reference TRBV7-2 and TRBJ2-1): GAGVSQSPSNKVTEKGKDVELRCDPISGHTALYWYRQSLGQGLEFLIYFQGNSAPDKSGLPSDRFSAERTGGSVSTLTIQRTQQEDSAVYLCASSLVLADNEQFFGPGTRLTVL.

This rearrangement joins TRBV18 to TRBJ2-7; 7 nucleotides line up with TRBD1. Looked up from germline, CDR1 is KGHSH and CDR2 is LQKENI. V was pared by 4 bases and J by 3 bases, with 6 bases of the junction left unmatched. CDR3 length equals 14 residues. In DNA, the CDR3 is TGTGCCAGCTCACTATCACAGGGGAGCTACGAGCAGTACTTC. Translating gives CASSLSQGSYEQYF.

The V call is TRBV6-1, the J call TRBJ1-1; D gene unclear. The CDR3 loop spans 14 amino acids. V lost 4 bases and J lost 4, with 13 bases in between. Germline CDR1 and CDR2: MNHNS and SASEGT. The CDR3 reads CASSGVGSGTEAFF. CDR3 nucleotides: TGTGCCAGCAGTGGGGTGGGGAGCGGCACTGAAGCTTTCTTT.

This rearrangement joins TRBV10-2 to TRBJ1-2; a weak D match, TRBD1 (5 bases). The CDR3 loop spans 14 amino acids. Germline V gene data show CDR1 as WSHSY and CDR2 as SAAADI. With 1 base removed from V and 8 bases from J, the gap between germline ends came to 14 bases. The CDR3 nucleotides are TGCGCCAGCAGTGAGTTCATCAAGGGGTGGGGCTACACCTTC. The encoded protein is CASSEFIKGWGYTF.

V is TRBV29-1 and J is TRBJ2-1; D remains ambiguous. Per germline, CDR1 SQVTM and CDR2 ANQGSEA. The CDR3 totals 12 residues. V was shortened by 4 bases and J by 4 bases, with 8 bases between the two germline ends. CDR3 sequence reads: CSVGTEYNEQFF. The CDR3 DNA is TGCAGCGTTGGTACGGAGTACAATGAGCAGTTCTTC.

This chain links TRBV27 with TRBJ1-1, with a weak D call TRBD1 (5 bases). This CDR3 spans 15 amino acids. Germline CDR1 reads MNHEY; CDR2 reads SMNVEV (reference sequence). The V and J ends lost 5 bases and 7 bases respectively, with 20 bases between them. CDR3 DNA: TGTGCCAGCAGTGACTTTGGCCAGGGCAAAGATGAAGCTTTCTTT. Translation: CASSDFGQGKDEAFF.

V and J are TRBV4-2 and TRBJ2-1; tentative D call: TRBD1 (5 bases). The CDR3 loop spans 16 amino acids. V lost 4 bases and J lost 3, with 16 bases in between. Germline CDR1 reads LGHNA; CDR2 reads YNFKEQ. CDR3 DNA sequence: TGTGCCAGCAGCCGGCACCGGGCAGGGCTCTACAATGAGCAGTTCTTC. Encoded protein: CASSRHRAGLYNEQFF.

A word on this clone: This specimen includes other DNA sequences encoding the same CDR3. The chain recombines TRBV5-1 with TRBJ1-2; 9 bases agree with TRBD1. The CDR3 runs 14 residues. The trim removed 4 bases at V and 4 bases at J, leaving 5 bases unmatched. CDR1 is SGHRS, CDR2 YFSETQ, per germline. The CDR3 spells CASSPRQGGYGYTF. In nucleotides, the CDR3 is TGCGCCAGCAGCCCAAGACAGGGGGGCTATGGCTACACCTTC.

The chain carries TRBV27 and TRBJ1-2; possible D gene TRBD1, 5 bases. CDR3 length: 14 amino acids. V was cut by 5 bases and J by 4 bases, with 14 bases left in between. In germline, CDR1 is MNHEY, CDR2 SMNVEV (reference sequence). The CDR3 sequence is CASSLRVGPYGYTF. The CDR3 region has the DNA TGTGCCAGCAGTCTCAGGGTGGGTCCCTATGGCTACACCTTC.